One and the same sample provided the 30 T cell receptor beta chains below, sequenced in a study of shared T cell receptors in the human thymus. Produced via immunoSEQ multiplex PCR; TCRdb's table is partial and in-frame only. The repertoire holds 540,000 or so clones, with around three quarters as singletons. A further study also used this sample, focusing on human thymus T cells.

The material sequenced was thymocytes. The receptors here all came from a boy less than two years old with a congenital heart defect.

This CDR3 is CASSRERSGSSYEQYF. CDR3 in DNA: TGTGCCAGCAGCCGAGAAAGGAGCGGGAGCTCCTACGAGCAGTACTTC. V gene TRBV27 combines with J gene TRBJ2-7, with TRBD2 matching 8 bases. Trimming took 6 bases from V and 0 from J; bases not matched to a gene: 10. The CDR3 has 16 residues. The V gene's germline CDR1 is MNHEY and CDR2 SMNVEV (reference sequence).

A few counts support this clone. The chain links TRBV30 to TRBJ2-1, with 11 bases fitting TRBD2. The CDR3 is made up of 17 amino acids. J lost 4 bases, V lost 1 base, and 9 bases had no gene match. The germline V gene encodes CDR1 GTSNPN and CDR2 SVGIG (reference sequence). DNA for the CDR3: TGTGCCTGGAGTGCCTCTCCTAGCGGGAGGCCTTACAATGAGCAGTTCTTC. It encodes CAWSASPSGRPYNEQFF.

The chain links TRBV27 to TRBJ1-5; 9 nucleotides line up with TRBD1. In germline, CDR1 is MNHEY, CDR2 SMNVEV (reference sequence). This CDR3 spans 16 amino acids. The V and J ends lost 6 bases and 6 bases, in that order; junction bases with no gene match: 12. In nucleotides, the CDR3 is TGTGCCAGCAGGGACCCGACAGGGGGGACGGGTCAGCCCCAGCATTTT. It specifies CASRDPTGGTGQPQHF.

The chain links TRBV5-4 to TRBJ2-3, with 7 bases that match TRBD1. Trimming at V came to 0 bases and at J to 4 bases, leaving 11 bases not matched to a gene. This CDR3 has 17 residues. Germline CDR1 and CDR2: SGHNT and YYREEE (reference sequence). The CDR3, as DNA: TGTGCCAGCAGCTTGGGCCCCGGACAGGACGGGCCAGATACGCAGTATTTT. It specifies CASSLGPGQDGPDTQYF.

The CDR3 nucleotides are TGCAGCGTTGAAGATCTGGGAGTGAGACAGGGTAAAGGGCCGGGAGACGAGCAGTACTTC. It codes for CSVEDLGVRQGKGPGDEQYF. V gene TRBV29-1 combines with J gene TRBJ2-7; the D gene is possibly TRBD1 (7 bases). The V gene lost 0 bases and the J gene lost 5 bases, with 32 bases spanning the gap. This CDR3 has 20 amino acids. CDR1 SQVTM and CDR2 ANQGSEA come from the germline V gene.

The CDR3 bases are TGTGCCAGCAGTTTATTGGCTGACCTGCGGGAGACCCAGTACTTC. It is translated as CASSLLADLRETQYF. The chain couples TRBV27 to TRBJ2-5; no clear D gene. From germline, CDR1 is MNHEY and CDR2 SMNVEV (reference sequence). V shed 1 base and J shed 5 bases, with 14 bases lying between them. The CDR3 extends over 15 amino acids.

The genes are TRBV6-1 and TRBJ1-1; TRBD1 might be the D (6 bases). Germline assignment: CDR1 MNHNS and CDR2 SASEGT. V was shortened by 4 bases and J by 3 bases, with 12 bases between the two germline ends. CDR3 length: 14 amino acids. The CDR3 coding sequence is TGTGCCAGCAGTGGCAGGGGAGGGGACACTGAAGCTTTCTTT. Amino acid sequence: CASSGRGGDTEAFF.

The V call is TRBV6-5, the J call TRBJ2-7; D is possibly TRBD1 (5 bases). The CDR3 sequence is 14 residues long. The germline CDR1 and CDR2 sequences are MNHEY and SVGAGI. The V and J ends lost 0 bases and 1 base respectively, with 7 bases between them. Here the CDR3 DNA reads TGTGCCAGCAGTTACTCAGGGGATTCCTACGAGCAGTACTTC. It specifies CASSYSGDSYEQYF.

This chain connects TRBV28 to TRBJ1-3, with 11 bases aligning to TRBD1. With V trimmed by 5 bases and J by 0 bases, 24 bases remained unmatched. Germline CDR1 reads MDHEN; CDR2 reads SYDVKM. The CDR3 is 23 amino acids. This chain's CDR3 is CASSAERGKDRGRDIPSGNTIYF. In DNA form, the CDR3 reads TGTGCCAGCAGTGCGGAAAGGGGAAAGGACAGGGGGCGAGATATACCCTCTGGAAACACCATATATTTT.

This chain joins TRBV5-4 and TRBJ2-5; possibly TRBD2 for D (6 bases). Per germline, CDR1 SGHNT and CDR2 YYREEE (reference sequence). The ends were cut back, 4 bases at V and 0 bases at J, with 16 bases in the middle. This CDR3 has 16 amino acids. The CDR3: CASSLSGLADQETQYF. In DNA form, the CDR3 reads TGTGCCAGCAGCCTGAGCGGGTTGGCGGACCAAGAGACCCAGTACTTC. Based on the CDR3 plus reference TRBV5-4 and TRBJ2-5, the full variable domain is ETGVTQSPTHLIKTRGQQVTLRCSSQSGHNTVSWYQQALGQGPQFIFQYYREEENGRGNFPPRFSGLQFPNYSSELNVNALELDDSALYLCASSLSGLADQETQYFGPGTRLLVL.

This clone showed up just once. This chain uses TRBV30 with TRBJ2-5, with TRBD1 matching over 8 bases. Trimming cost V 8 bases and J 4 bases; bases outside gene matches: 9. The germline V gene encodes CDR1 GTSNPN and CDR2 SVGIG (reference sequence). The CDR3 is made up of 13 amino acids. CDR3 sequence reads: CATDGQGIETQYF. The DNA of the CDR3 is TGTGCCACAGACGGACAGGGTATAGAGACCCAGTACTTC.

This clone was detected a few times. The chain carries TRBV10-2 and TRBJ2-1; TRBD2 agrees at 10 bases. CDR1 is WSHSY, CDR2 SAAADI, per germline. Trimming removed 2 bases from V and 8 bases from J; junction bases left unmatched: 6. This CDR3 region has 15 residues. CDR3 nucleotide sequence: TGCGCCAGCAGTGAGGGAGCGGGAGGGAGGGATGAGCAGTTCTTC. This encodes CASSEGAGGRDEQFF.

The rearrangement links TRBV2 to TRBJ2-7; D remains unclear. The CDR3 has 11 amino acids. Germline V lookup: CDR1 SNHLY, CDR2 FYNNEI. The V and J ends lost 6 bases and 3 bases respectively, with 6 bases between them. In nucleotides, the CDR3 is TGTGCCAGCAGCCCATGCTACGAGCAGTACTTC. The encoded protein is CASSPCYEQYF.

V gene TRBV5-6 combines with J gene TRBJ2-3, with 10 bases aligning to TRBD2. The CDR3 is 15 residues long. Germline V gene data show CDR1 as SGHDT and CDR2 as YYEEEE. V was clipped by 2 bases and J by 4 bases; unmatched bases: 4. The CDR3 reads CASSFSSGRPDTQYF. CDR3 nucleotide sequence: TGTGCCAGCAGCTTCTCTAGCGGGAGACCAGATACGCAGTATTTT.

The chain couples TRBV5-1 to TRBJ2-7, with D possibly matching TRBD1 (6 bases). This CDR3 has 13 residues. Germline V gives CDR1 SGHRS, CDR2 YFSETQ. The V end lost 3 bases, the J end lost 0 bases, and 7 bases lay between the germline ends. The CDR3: CASSWDNSYEQYF. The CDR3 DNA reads TGCGCCAGCAGCTGGGACAACTCCTACGAGCAGTACTTC.

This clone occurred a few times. The CDR3 loop reads CASSSQAQRDSYNEQFF. The CDR3 DNA sequence: TGCGCCAGCAGCTCTCAGGCCCAGCGGGACTCCTACAATGAGCAGTTCTTC. This chain uses TRBV4-3 with TRBJ2-1; TRBD2 matches at 7 bases. V lost 5 bases to trimming and J lost 0 bases; unmatched junction nucleotides: 10. The CDR3 covers 17 residues. Germline assignment: CDR1 LGHNA and CDR2 YSLEER.

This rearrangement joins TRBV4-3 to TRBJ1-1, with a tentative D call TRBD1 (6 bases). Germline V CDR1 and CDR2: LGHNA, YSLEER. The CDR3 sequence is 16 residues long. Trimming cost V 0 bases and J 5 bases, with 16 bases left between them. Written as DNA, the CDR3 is TGCGCCAGCAGCCAAGATGGGGACACCCCGGGGACTGAAGCTTTCTTT. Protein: CASSQDGDTPGTEAFF.

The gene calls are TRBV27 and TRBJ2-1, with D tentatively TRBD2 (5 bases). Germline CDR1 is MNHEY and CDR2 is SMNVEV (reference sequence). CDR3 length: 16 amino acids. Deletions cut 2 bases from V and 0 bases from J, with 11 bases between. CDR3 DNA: TGTGCCAGCAGTTTAAAAGCGGACCACTCCTACAATGAGCAGTTCTTC. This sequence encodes CASSLKADHSYNEQFF.

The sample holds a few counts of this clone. The CDR3, as DNA: TGTGCCAGCAGCTTGGGTACAGGCCGAAACTACGAGCAGTACTTC. This gives the protein CASSLGTGRNYEQYF. V usage is TRBV5-4 and J usage is TRBJ2-7, with D tentatively TRBD1 (5 bases). Trimming left V 0 bases short and J 3 bases short, with 13 bases between. The length of the CDR3 is 15 residues. Germline CDR1 is SGHNT and CDR2 is YYREEE (reference sequence).

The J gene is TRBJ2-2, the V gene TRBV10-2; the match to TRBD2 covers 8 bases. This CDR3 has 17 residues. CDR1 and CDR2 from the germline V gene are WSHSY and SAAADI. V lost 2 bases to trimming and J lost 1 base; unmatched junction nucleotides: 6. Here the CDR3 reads CASSERTSHLNTGELFF. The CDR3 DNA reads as TGCGCCAGCAGTGAGAGGACTAGCCATCTGAACACCGGGGAGCTGTTTTTT.

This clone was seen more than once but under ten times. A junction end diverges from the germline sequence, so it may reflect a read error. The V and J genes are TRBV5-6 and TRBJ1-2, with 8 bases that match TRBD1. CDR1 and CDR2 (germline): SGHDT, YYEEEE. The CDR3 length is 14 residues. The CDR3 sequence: CASILTGAEYGYTF. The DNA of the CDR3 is TGTGCCAGCATCTTGACAGGGGCCGAATATGGCTACACCTTC.

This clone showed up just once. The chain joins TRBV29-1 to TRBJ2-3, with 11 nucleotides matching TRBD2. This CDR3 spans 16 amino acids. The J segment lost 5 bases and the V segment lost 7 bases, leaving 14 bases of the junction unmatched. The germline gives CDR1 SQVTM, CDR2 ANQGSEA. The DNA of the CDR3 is TGCAGCGCTCCCGTCAATAGCGGGAGGGGTGAAGATACGCAGTATTTT. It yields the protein CSAPVNSGRGEDTQYF.

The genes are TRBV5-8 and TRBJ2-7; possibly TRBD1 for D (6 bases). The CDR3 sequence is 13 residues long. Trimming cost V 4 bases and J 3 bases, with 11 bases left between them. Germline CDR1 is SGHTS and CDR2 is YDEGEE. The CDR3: CASSTADSYEQYF. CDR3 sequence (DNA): TGTGCCAGCAGCACCGCGGACAGCTACGAGCAGTACTTC.

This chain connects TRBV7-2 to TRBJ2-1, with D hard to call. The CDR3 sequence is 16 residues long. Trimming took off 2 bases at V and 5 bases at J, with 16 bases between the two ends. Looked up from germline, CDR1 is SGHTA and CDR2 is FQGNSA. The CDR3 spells CASSLRRLANHNEQFF. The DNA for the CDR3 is TGTGCCAGCAGCTTACGGCGGCTGGCAAATCACAATGAGCAGTTCTTC.

The CDR3 DNA is TGCGCCAGCAGCCAAGATGGGGAGAATGAGCAGTTCTTC. This sequence encodes CASSQDGENEQFF. This rearrangement joins TRBV4-3 to TRBJ2-1; the D gene is possibly TRBD2 (5 bases). This CDR3 is built from 13 residues. Trimming removed 0 bases at V and 7 bases at J, with 7 bases between. From germline, CDR1 is LGHNA and CDR2 YSLEER.

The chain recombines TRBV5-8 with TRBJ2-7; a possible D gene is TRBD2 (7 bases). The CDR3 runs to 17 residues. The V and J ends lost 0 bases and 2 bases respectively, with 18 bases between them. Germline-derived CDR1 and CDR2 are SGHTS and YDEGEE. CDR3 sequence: CASSLVEGEGRTYEQYF. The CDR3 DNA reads TGTGCCAGCAGCTTGGTTGAGGGGGAGGGCCGTACCTACGAGCAGTACTTC.

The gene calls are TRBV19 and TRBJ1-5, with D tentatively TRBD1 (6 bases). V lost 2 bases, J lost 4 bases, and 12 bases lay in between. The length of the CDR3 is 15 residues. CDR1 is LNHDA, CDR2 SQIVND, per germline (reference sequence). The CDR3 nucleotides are TGTGCCAGTAGTATACTAGGGACACAAAATCAGCCCCAGCATTTT. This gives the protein CASSILGTQNQPQHF.

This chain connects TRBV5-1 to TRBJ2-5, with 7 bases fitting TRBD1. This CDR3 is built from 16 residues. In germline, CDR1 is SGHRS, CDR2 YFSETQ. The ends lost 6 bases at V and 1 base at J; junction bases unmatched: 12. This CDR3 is CASNRGQGTAQETQYF. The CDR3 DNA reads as TGCGCCAGCAACCGGGGTCAGGGGACAGCCCAAGAGACCCAGTACTTC.

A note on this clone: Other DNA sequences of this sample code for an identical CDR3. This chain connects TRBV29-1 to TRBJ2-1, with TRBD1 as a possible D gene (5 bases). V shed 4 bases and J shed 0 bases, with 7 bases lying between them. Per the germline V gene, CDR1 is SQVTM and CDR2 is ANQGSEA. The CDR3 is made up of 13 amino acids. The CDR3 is CSVGTSSYNEQFF. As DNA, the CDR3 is TGCAGCGTTGGGACAAGCTCCTACAATGAGCAGTTCTTC.

This CDR3 is CASSSRTGDLRDYGYTF. The CDR3 DNA reads as TGTGCCAGCAGTTCTAGGACAGGGGACCTAAGGGACTATGGCTACACCTTC. V usage is TRBV27 and J usage is TRBJ1-2; TRBD1 aligns across 9 bases. CDR1 is MNHEY and CDR2 is SMNVEV in the germline V gene (reference sequence). J gave up 3 bases and V 4 bases, and 12 bases lay outside the gene matches. This CDR3 is 17 amino acids long.